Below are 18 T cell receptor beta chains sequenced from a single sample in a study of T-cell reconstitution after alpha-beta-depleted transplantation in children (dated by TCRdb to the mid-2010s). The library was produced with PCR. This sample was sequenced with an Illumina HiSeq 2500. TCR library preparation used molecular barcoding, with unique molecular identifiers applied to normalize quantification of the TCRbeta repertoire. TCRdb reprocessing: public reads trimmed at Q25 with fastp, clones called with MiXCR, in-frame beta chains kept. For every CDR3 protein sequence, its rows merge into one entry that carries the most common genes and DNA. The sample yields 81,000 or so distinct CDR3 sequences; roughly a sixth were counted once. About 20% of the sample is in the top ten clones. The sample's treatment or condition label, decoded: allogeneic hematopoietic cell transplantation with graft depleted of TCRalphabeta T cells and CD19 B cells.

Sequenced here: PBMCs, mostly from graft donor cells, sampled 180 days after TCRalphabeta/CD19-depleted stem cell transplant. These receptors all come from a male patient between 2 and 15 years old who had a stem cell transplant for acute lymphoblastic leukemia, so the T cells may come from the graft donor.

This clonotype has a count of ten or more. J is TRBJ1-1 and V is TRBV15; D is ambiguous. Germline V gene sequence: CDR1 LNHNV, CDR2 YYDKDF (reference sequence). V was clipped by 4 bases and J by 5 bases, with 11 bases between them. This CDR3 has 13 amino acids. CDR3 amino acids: CATSITTGTEAFF. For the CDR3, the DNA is TGTGCCACCAGCATCACTACGGGAACTGAAGCTTTCTTT.

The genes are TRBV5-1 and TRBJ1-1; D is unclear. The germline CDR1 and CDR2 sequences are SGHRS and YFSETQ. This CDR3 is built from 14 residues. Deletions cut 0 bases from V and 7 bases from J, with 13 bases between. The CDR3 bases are TGCGCCAGCAGCTTGGTTGGGGAGGAAATTGAAGCTTTCTTT. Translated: CASSLVGEEIEAFF.

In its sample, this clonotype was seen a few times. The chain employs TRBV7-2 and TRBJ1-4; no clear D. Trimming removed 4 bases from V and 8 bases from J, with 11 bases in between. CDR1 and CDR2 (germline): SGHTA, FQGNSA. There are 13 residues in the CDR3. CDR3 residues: CASSSSAVEKLFF. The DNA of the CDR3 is TGTGCCAGCAGCTCCTCGGCCGTCGAAAAACTGTTTTTT.

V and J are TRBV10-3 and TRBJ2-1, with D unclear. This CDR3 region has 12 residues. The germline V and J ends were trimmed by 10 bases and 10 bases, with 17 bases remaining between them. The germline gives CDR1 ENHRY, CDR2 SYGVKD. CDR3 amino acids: CATRAPPGEQFF. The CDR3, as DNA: TGTGCCACCCGTGCCCCTCCCGGGGAGCAGTTCTTC.

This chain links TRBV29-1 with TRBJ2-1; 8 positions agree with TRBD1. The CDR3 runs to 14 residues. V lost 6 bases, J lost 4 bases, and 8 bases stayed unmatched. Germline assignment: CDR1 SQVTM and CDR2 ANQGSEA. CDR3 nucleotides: TGCAGCGTCCTTGGACAGGGCTCTTACAATGAGCAGTTCTTC. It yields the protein CSVLGQGSYNEQFF.

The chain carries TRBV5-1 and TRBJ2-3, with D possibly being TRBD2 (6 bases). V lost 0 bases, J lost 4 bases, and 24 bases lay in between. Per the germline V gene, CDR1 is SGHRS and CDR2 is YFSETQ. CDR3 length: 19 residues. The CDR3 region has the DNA TGCGCCAGCAGCTTGGACGTTGATGGCGCGGGGTGGGCCCCAGATACGCAGTATTTT. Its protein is CASSLDVDGAGWAPDTQYF.

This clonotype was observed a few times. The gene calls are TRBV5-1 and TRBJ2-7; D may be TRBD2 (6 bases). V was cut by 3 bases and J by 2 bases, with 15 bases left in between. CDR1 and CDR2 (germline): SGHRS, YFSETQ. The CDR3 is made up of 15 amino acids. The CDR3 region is CASSYGGNSAYEQYF. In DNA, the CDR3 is TGCGCCAGCAGCTATGGAGGGAATTCGGCCTACGAGCAGTACTTC.

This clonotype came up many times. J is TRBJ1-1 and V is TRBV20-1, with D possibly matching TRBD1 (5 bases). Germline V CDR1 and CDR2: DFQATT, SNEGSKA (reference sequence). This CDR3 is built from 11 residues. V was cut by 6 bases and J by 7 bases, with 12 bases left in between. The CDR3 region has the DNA TGCAGTGCCGGCCGGGGGAATGAAGCTTTCTTT. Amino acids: CSAGRGNEAFF.

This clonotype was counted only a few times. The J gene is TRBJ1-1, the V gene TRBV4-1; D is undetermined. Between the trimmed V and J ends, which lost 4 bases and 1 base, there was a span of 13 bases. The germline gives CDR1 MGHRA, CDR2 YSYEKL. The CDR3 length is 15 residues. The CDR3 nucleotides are TGCGCCAGCAGCCTCACTAAAGGAGAGAACACTGAAGCTTTCTTT. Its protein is CASSLTKGENTEAFF.

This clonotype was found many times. In DNA form, the CDR3 reads TGTGCCAGCAGCCTACGGATGAACACTGAAGCTTTCTTT. Amino acids: CASSLRMNTEAFF. The chain links TRBV12-3 or TRBV12-4 to TRBJ1-1; D uncertain. The CDR3 totals 13 residues. The V end lost 6 bases, the J end lost 0 bases, and 8 bases lay between the germline ends.

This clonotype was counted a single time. CDR3 amino acids: CSARDIGGGPYEQYF. The CDR3 DNA reads as TGCAGTGCTAGAGATATTGGCGGGGGGCCCTACGAGCAGTACTTC. V and J are TRBV20-1 and TRBJ2-7, with 8 positions matching TRBD2. Trimming took 0 bases from V and 2 from J; bases not matched to a gene: 6. Germline CDR1 reads DFQATT; CDR2 reads SNEGSKA (reference sequence). CDR3 size: 15 residues.

CDR3 sequence (DNA): TGTGCCAGCTCACCTGGACCGCAGGGTTTAGGAGAGACCCAGTACTTC. It is translated as CASSPGPQGLGETQYF. This chain connects TRBV18 to TRBJ2-5; possible D gene TRBD1, 5 bases. The germline V gene has CDR1 KGHSH and CDR2 LQKENI. CDR3 size: 16 residues. V lost 3 bases and J 4 bases, leaving 18 bases between the germline ends.

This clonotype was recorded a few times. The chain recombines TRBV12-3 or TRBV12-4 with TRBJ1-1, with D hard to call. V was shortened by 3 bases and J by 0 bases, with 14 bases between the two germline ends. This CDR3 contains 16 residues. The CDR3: CASSFRLGNMNTEAFF. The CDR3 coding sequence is TGTGCCAGCAGTTTTCGGCTTGGTAACATGAACACTGAAGCTTTCTTT.

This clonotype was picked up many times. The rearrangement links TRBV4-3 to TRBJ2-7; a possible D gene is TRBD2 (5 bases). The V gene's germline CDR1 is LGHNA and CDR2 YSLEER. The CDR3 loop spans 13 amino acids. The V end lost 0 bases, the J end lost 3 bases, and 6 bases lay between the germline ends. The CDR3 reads CASSQDRGYEQYF. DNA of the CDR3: TGCGCCAGCAGCCAAGATCGGGGCTACGAGCAGTACTTC.

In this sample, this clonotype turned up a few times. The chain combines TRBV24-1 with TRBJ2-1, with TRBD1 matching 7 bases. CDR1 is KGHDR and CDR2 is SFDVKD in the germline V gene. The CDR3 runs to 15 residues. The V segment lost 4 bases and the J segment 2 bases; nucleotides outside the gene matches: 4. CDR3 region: CATSETGDPYNEQFF. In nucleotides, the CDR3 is TGTGCCACCAGTGAAACAGGGGACCCCTACAATGAGCAGTTCTTC.

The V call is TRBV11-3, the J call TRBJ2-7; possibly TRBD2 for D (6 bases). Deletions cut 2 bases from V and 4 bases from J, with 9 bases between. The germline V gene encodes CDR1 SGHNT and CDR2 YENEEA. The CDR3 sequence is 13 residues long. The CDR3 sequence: CASSLFREYEQYF. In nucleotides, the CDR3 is TGTGCCAGCAGCTTATTCCGGGAGTACGAGCAGTACTTC.

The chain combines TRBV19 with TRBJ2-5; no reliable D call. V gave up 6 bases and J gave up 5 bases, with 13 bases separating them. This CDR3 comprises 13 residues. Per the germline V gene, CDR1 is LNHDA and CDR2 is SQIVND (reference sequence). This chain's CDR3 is CASSQSQKETQYF. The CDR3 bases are TGTGCCAGTAGCCAAAGTCAGAAGGAGACCCAGTACTTC.

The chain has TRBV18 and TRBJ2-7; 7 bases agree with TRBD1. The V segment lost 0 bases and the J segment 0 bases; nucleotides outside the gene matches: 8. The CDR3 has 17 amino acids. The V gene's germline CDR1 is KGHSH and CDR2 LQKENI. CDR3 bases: TGTGCCAGCTCACCACCGATTGGACAGGTTAGCTCCTACGAGCAGTACTTC. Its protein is CASSPPIGQVSSYEQYF.